This T cell receptor (beta chain) derives from a study of metastatic and nonmetastatic thyroid tumors. Original handling: A classifier for distant metastasis in papillary thyroid cancer was constructed using CDR3 differences observed across clinicopathological groups. Using MiXCR, TCRdb re-called clones from the PCR reads. TCRdb assigned the V and J calls; the authors' analysis was not used. The sample comprises 65,000 to 70,000 clones, 14% of which are singletons, and over 6% rests with the top ten. Prior to thyroid surgery, none of the patients had received any treatment. This clone was detected ten times or more. In the same sample, other DNA sequences code for this CDR3. The receptor's source is a male donor with papillary thyroid cancer or a benign thyroid nodule (not recorded which). Some clones in this sample may be carry-over from other donors' samples. The material sequenced was blood.

CDR3 region: CASSPSGRTMNTEAFF. The CDR3 nucleotides read TGTGCCAGCTCACCAAGCGGGCGGACCATGAACACTGAAGCTTTCTTT. This chain links TRBV18 with TRBJ1-1; no definite D call. The CDR3 is 16 amino acids. V lost 2 bases and J lost 0, with 13 bases in between. Germline CDR1 KGHSH, CDR2 LQKENI. Combining the CDR3 with reference TRBV18 and TRBJ1-1 gives the whole variable domain NAGVMQNPRHLVRRRGQEARLRCSPMKGHSHVYWYRQLPEEGLKFMVYLQKENIIDESGMPKERFSAEFPKEGPSILRIQQVVRGDSAAYFCASSPSGRTMNTEAFFGQGTRLTVV.